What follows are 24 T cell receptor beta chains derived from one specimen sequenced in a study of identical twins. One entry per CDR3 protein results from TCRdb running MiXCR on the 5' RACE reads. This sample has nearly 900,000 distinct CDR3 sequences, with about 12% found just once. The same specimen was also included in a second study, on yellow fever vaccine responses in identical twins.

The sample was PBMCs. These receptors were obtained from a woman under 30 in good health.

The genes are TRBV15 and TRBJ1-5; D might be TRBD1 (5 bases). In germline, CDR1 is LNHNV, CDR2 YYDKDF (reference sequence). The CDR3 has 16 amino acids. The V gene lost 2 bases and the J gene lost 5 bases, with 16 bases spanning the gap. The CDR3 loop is CATSRPSLGGYQPQHF. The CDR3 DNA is TGTGCCACCAGCAGACCCAGCCTCGGGGGATATCAGCCCCAGCATTTT. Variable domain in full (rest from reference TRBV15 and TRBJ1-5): DAMVIQNPRYQVTQFGKPVTLSCSQTLNHNVMYWYQQKSSQAPKLLFHYYDKDFNNEADTPDNFQSRRPNTSFCFLDIRSPGLGDTAMYLCATSRPSLGGYQPQHFGDGTRLSIL.

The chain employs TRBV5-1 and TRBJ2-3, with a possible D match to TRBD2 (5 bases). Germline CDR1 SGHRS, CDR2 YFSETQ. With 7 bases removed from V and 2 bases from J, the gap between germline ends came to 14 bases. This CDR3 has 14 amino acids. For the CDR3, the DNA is TGCGCCAGCCGTCTAGCTATTTACACAGATACGCAGTATTTT. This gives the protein CASRLAIYTDTQYF.

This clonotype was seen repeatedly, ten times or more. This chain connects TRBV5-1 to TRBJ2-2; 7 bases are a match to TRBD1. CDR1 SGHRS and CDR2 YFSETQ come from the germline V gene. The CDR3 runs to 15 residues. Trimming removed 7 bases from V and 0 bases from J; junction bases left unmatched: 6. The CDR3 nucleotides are TGCGCCAGCCGGGGACAGCATGCGAACACCGGGGAGCTGTTTTTT. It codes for CASRGQHANTGELFF.

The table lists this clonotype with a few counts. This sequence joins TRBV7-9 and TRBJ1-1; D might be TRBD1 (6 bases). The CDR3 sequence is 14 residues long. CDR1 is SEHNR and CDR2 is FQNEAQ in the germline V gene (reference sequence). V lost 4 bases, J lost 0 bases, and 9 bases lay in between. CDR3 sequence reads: CASSSQGMNTEAFF. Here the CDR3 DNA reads TGTGCCAGCAGCTCACAGGGAATGAACACTGAAGCTTTCTTT.

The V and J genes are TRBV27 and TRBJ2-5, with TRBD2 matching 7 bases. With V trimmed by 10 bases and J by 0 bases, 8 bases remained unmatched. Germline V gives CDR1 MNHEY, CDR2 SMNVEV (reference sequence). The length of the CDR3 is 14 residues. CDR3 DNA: TGTGCCACAAGGCCTCTAGCGGACCAAGAGACCCAGTACTTC. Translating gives CATRPLADQETQYF.

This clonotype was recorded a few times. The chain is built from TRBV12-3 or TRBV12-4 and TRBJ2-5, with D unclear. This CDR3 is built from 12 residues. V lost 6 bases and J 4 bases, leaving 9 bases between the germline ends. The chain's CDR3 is CASRPGSETQYF. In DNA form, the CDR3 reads TGTGCCAGCAGGCCCGGGTCAGAGACCCAGTACTTC.

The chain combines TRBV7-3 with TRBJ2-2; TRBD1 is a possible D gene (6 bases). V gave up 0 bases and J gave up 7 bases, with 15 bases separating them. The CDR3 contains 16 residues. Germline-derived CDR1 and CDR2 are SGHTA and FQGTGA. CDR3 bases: TGTGCCAGCAGCTTAACGTTAACAGGGAAGGGCGGGGAGCTGTTTTTT. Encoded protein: CASSLTLTGKGGELFF.

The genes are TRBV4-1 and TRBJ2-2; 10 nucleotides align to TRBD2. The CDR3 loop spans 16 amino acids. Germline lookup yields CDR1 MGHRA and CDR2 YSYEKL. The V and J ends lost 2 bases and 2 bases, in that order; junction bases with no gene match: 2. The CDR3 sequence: CASSQSLAGNTGELFF. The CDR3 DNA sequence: TGCGCCAGCAGCCAATCACTAGCGGGAAACACCGGGGAGCTGTTTTTT.

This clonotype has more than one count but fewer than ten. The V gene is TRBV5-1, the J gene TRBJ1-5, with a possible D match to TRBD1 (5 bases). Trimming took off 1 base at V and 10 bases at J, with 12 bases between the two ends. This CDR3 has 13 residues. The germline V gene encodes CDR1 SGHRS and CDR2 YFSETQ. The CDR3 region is CASSLPGFEPQHF. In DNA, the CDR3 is TGCGCCAGCAGCTTGCCAGGGTTCGAACCCCAGCATTTT.

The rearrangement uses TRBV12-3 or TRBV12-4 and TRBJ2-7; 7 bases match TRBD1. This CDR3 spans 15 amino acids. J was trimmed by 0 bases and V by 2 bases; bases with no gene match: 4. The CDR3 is CASSLRGGHSYEQYF. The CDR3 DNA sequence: TGTGCCAGCAGTTTAAGAGGGGGCCACTCCTACGAGCAGTACTTC.

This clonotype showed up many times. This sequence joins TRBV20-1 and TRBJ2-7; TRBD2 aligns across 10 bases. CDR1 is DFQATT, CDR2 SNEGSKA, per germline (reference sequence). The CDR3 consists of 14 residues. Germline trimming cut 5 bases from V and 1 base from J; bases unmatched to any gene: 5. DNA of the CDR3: TGCAGTGCTCGCCCTAGCGGGAGTTCCTACGAGCAGTACTTC. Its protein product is CSARPSGSSYEQYF.

CDR3 amino acids: CAISDLGLAGGNEQFF. Here the CDR3 DNA reads TGTGCCATCAGTGATCTGGGACTAGCGGGAGGGAATGAGCAGTTCTTC. The rearrangement uses TRBV10-3 and TRBJ2-1; 16 positions match TRBD2. The germline V gene has CDR1 ENHRY and CDR2 SYGVKD. The ends lost 3 bases at V and 7 bases at J; junction bases unmatched: 3. The CDR3 has 16 residues.

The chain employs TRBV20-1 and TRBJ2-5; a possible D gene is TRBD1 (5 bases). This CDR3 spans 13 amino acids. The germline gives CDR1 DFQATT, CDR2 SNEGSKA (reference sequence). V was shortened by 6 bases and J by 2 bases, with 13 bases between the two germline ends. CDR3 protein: CSARRQKQETQYF. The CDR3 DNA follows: TGCAGTGCCCGACGACAGAAACAAGAGACCCAGTACTTC.

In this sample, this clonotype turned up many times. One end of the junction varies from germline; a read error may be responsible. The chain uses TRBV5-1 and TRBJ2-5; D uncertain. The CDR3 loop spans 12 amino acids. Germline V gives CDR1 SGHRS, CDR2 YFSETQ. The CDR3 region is CASSLIGETQYF. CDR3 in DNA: TGTGCCAGCAGCTTGATAGGAGAGACCCAGTACTTC.

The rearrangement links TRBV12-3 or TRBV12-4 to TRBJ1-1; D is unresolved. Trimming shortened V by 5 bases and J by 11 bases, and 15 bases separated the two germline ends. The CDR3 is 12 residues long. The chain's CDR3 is CASSETTGGAFF. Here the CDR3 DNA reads TGTGCCAGCAGTGAGACGACGGGTGGTGCTTTCTTT.

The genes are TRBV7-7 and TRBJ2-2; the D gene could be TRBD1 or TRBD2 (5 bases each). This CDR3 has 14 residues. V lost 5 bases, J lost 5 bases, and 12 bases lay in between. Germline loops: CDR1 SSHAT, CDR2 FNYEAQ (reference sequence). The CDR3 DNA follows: TGTGCCAGCAGCCCCGGGACCCAAACCGGGGAGCTGTTTTTT. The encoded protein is CASSPGTQTGELFF.

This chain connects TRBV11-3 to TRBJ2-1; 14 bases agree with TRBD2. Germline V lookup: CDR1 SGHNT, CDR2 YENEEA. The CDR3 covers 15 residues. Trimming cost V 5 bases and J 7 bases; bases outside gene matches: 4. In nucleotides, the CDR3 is TGTGCCAGCAGCGCGCGACTAGCGGGAGGGAATGAGCAGTTCTTC. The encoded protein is CASSARLAGGNEQFF.

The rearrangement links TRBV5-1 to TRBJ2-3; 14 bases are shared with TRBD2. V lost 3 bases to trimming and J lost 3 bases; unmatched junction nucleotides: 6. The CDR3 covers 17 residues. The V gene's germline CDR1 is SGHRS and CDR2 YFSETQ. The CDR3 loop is CASSSGLAGGVTDTQYF. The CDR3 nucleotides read TGCGCCAGCAGCTCCGGACTAGCGGGGGGAGTGACAGATACGCAGTATTTT.

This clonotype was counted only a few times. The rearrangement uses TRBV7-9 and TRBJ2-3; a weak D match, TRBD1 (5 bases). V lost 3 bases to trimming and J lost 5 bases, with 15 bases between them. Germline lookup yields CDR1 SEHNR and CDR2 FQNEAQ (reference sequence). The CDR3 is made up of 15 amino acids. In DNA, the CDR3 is TGTGCCAGCAGCTTGATTAGGACAACCGGAGATACGCAGTATTTT. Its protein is CASSLIRTTGDTQYF.

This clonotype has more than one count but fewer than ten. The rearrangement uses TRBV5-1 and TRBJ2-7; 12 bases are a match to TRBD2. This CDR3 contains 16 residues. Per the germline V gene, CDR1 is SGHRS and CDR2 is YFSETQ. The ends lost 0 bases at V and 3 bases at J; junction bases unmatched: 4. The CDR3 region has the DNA TGCGCCAGCAGCTTGGGCCCTAGCGGGAGGGACTACGAGCAGTACTTC. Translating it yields CASSLGPSGRDYEQYF.

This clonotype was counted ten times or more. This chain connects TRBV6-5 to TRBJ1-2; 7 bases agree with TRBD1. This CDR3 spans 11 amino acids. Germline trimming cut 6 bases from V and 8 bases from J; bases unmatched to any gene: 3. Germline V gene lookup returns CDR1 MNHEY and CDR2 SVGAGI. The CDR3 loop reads CASRQGGGYTF. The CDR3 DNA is TGTGCCAGCAGGCAGGGGGGCGGCTACACCTTC.

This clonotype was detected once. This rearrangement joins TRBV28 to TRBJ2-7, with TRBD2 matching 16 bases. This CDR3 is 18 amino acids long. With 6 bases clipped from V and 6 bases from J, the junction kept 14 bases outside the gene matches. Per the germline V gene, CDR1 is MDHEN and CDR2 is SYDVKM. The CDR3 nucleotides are TGTGCCAGCAGGGAGCCGGGGACTAGCGGGAGGGGGCCCCTCGAGCAGTACTTC. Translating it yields CASREPGTSGRGPLEQYF.

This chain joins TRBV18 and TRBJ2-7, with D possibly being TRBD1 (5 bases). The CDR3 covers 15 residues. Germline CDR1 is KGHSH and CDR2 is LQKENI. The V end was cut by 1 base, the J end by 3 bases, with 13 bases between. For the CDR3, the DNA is TGTGCCAGCTCACCACTGAGGACACGATACTACGAGCAGTACGTC. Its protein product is CASSPLRTRYYEQYV.

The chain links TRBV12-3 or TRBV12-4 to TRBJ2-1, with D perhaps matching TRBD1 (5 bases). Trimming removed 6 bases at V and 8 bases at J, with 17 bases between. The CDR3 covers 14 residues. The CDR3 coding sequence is TGTGCCAGCAGGGCAAGGACAACCCAGGATGAGCAGTTCTTC. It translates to CASRARTTQDEQFF.